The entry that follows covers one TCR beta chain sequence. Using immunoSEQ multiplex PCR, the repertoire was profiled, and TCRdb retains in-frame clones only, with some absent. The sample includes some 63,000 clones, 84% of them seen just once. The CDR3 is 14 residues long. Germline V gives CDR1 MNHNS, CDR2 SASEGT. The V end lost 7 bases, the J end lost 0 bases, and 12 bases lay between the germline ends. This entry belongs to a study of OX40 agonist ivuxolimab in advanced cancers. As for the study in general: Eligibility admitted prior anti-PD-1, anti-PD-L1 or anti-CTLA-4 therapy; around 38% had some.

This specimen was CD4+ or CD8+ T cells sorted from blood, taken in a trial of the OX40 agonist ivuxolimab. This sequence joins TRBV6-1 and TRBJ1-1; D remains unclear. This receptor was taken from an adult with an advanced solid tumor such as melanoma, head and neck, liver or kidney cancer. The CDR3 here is CASTSPAMNTEAFF. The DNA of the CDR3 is TGTGCCAGCACCTCCCCCGCTATGAACACTGAAGCTTTCTTT.